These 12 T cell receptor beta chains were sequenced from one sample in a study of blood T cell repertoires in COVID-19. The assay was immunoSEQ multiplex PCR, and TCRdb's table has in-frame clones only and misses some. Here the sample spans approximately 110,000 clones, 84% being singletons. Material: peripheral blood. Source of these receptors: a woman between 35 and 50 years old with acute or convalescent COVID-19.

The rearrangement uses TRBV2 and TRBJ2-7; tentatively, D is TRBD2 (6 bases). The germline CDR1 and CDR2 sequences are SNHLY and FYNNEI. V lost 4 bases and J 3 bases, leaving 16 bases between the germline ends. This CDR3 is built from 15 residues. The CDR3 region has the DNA TGTGCCAGCAGTGGGGGACTGATAACTGGCTACGAGCAGTACTTC. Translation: CASSGGLITGYEQYF.

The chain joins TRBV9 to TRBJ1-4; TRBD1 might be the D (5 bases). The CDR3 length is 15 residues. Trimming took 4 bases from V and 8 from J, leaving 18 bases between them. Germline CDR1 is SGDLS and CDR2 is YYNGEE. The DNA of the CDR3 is TGTGCCAGCAGCCTCATGGGGGGGACTGGGGAAAAACTGTTTTTT. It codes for CASSLMGGTGEKLFF.

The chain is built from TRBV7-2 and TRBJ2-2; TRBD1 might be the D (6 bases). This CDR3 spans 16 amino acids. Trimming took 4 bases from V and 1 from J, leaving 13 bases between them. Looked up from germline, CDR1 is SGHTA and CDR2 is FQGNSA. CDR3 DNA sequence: TGTGCCAGCAGCTGGAGAACAGGGAGGAACACCGGGGAGCTGTTTTTT. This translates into CASSWRTGRNTGELFF. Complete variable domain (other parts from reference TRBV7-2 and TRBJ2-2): GAGVSQSPSNKVTEKGKDVELRCDPISGHTALYWYRQSLGQGLEFLIYFQGNSAPDKSGLPSDRFSAERTGGSVSTLTIQRTQQEDSAVYLCASSWRTGRNTGELFFGEGSRLTVL.

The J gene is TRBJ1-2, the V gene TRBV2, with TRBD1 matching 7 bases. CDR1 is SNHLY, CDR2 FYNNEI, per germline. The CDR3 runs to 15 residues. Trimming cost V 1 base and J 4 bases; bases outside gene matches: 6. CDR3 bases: TGTGCCAGCAGTGAAGTACTTCAGGGGGGCTATGGCTACACCTTC. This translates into CASSEVLQGGYGYTF.

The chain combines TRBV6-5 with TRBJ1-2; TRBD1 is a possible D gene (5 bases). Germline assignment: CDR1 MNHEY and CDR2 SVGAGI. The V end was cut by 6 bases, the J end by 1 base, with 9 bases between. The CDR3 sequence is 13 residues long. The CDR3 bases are TGTGCCAGCAGACGACAGTATAACTATGGCTACACCTTC. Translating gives CASRRQYNYGYTF.

CDR3 nucleotides: TGTGCCAGCAGCCCCGGATTTAGTCAGGTCTACTTC. Its translation is CASSPGFSQVYF. The chain links TRBV14 to TRBJ2-7; D is uncertain. V lost 4 bases and J 13 bases, leaving 17 bases between the germline ends. This CDR3 region has 12 residues. CDR1 SGHDN and CDR2 FVKESK come from the germline V gene.

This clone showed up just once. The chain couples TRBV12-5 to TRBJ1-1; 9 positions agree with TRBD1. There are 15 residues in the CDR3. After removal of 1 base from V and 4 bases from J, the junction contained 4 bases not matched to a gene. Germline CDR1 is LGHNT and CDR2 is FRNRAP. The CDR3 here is CASGLGRQGGTEAFF. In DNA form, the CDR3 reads TGTGCTAGTGGTTTGGGGAGACAGGGGGGCACTGAAGCTTTCTTT.

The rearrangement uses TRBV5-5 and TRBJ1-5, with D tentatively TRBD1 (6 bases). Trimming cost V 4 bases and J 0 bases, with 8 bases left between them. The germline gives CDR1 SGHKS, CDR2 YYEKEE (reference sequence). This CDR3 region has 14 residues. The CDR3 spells CASSVQGSNQPQHF. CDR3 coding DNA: TGTGCCAGCAGCGTACAGGGTAGCAATCAGCCCCAGCATTTT. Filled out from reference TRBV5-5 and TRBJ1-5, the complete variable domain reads DAGVTQSPTHLIKTRGQQVTLRCSPISGHKSVSWYQQVLGQGPQFIFQYYEKEERGRGNFPDRFSARQFPNYSSELNVNALLLGDSALYLCASSVQGSNQPQHFGDGTRLSIL.

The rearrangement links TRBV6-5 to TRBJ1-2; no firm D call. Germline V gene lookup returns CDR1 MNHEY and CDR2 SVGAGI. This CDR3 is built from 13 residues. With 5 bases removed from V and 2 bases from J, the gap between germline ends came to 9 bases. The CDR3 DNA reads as TGTGCCAGCAGTCAACGCGTAAACTATGGCTACACCTTC. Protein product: CASSQRVNYGYTF.

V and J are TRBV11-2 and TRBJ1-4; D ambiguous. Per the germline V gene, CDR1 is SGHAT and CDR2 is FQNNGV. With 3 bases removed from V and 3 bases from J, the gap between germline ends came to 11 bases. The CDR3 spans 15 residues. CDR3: CASSFFDGPNEKLFF. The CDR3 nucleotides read TGTGCCAGCAGCTTTTTCGATGGCCCTAATGAAAAACTGTTTTTT. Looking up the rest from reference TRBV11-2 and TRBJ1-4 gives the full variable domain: EAGVAQSPRYKIIEKRQSVAFWCNPISGHATLYWYQQILGQGPKLLIQFQNNGVVDDSQLPKDRFSAERLKGVDSTLKIQPAKLEDSAVYLCASSFFDGPNEKLFFGSGTQLSVL.

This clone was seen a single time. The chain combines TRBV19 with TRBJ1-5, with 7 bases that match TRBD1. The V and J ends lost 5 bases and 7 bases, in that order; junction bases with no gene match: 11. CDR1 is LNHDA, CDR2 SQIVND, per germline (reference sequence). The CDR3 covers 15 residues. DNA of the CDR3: TGTGCCAGTAGTCCCCGGGACAGTTTCGGGCAGCCCCAGCATTTT. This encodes CASSPRDSFGQPQHF.

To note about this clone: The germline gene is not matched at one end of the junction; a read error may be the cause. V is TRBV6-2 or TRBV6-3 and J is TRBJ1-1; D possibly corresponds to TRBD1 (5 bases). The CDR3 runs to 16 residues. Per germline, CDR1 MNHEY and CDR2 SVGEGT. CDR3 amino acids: CARSRSAGGGNTEAFF. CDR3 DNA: TGTGCCCGCAGTCGTTCGGCCGGGGGGGGGAACACTGAAGCTTTCTTT.